What follows is one TCR beta chain and its context. This clonotype was counted at least ten times. The antigen it binds to is not known. Per-nucleotide qualities are absent, and no much larger clonotype sits a single base away. This record comes from a study of CD8 T cells in ankylosing spondylitis listed by TCRdb under 2017. The study in broad terms: The study profiled T cell receptor beta repertoires in healthy donors and ankylosing spondylitis patients to find disease-linked TCR variants. The full study cohort was made up of about two dozen ankylosing spondylitis patients and over 90 healthy donors. Peripheral blood samples were taken, and synovial fluid was additionally collected from ankylosing spondylitis patients.

V and J are truncated by 0 bases and 4 bases respectively, leaving an intervening sequence of 14 bases. The germline V gene provides CDR1 MGHRA and CDR2 YSYEKL. From the cysteine through the phenylalanine, the CDR3 covers 16 amino acids. Only CDR3 DNA remains: 48 bases, in frame from the first base. Beyond this particular receptor, the publication reports: Some motif variants had previously been reported in the synovial fluid and blood of reactive arthritis patients, which suggests shared mechanisms of disease initiation. A CD8+ phenotype was shown by the disease-linked clones, which were found at relatively low frequencies in peripheral blood. According to the report, matched synovial fluid samples from ankylosing spondylitis patients were significantly enriched for the disease-linked clones. A TCR beta motif of about 8 highly homologous amino acid variants appeared characteristic of blood from ankylosing spondylitis patients.

Instrument used: Illumina HiSeq 2500. TCR beta libraries were prepared by quantitative 5'-RACE with molecular barcodes. The study's own analysis went as follows. Disease-linked TCR variants were identified with a new computational method built on a probabilistic model of VDJ rearrangement. TCRdb trimmed the raw reads at Q25, called clones with MiXCR and kept productive beta chains. Entries are consolidated by CDR3 protein sequence, retaining the most common genes and DNA. The V and J calls were determined by TCRdb, not by the authors. This sample has about 350,000 distinct CDR3 sequences in its table, and 20% of those were observed once. The ten largest clones capture about 12% of the sample.

Material: blood, either unsorted or a sorted T cell fraction (not recorded which). This sequence was found in a male donor with ankylosing spondylitis or in good health (not recorded which). The chain was built from TRBV4-1 and TRBJ2-3; the D segment cannot be called with confidence. The CDR3 sequence is CASSQDPSPTADTQYF. Here is the DNA: TGCGCCAGCAGCCAAGATCCCAGCCCCACCGCAGATACGCAGTATTTT.